The T cell receptor (beta chain) under discussion was sequenced for a study of blood T cell repertoires in COVID-19. With 3 bases clipped from V and 3 bases from J, the junction kept 9 bases outside the gene matches. Per germline, CDR1 SGHDN and CDR2 FVKESK. The length of the CDR3 is 17 residues. Per the study methods: How many nucleated cells were present was estimated from reference gene primer amplification. Profiling relied on immunoSEQ multiplex PCR, and the TCRdb table lists in-frame clones only, not all of them. D and trimming come from the DNA, and the V and J calls and clone size come from that table. The sample lists 150,000 to 200,000 clones, 75% to 85% seen once, with around a sixth in the top ten. The age range of participants was about 18 to 100 years, with residence in about two dozen US areas. Participants' own reports of clinical history determined their cohort assignment.

The clonotype was recovered from a woman aged 45 to 65 with acute COVID-19. The sequencing sample was made of PBMCs or T cells enriched from blood (not recorded which). This chain connects TRBV14 to TRBJ2-3; 10 bases are shared with TRBD1. The DNA of the CDR3 is TGTGCCAGCAGCCACTTCCCCCGGACAGGGGGTACAGATACGCAGTATTTT. Protein product: CASSHFPRTGGTDTQYF.